A selection of T cell receptor beta chains follows, all from one sample in a study of shared clonotypes between healthy human individuals. The table came from immunoSEQ multiplex PCR; TCRdb's copy has only in-frame clones and leaves some out. The table lists 2 million to 2.5 million clones, roughly 94% of them singletons. Sequencing was carried out using naive CD4+ T cells sorted from blood. Receptor source: a man aged 18 to 30 in good health. Each CDR3 is given with its conserved first and last residue. A D gene is named only where the DNA matches it firmly. The size entry is marked missing in some rows and otherwise reads once, few, many or a size class.

j_call d_call clone_size v_call cdr3_aa cdr3_nt
TRBJ2-4 NA NA TRBV6-6 CASSYGEVAKNIQYF TGTGCCAGCAGTTACGGAGAGGTGGCCAAAAACATTCAGTACTTC
TRBJ2-3 TRBD2 NA TRBV7-9 CASSRLTGLAGSTDTQYF TGTGCCAGCAGCCGCTTAACGGGACTAGCGGGGAGCACAGATACGCAGTATTTT
TRBJ2-5 TRBD2 NA TRBV7-7 CASSTGTSGLQTQYF TGTGCTAGCAGCACCGGGACTAGCGGGCTCCAGACCCAGTACTTC
TRBJ2-1 TRBD2 NA TRBV9 CASSVAASGSKDEQFF TGTGCCAGCAGCGTAGCGGCTAGCGGGAGTAAAGATGAGCAGTTCTTC
TRBJ1-1 NA NA TRBV6-6 CASRADGAEAFF TGTGCCAGCAGGGCGGACGGCGCTGAAGCTTTCTTT
TRBJ2-5 NA NA TRBV5-4 CASSLPAAETQYF TGTGCCAGCAGCTTGCCGGCGGCGGAGACCCAGTACTTC
TRBJ2-3 NA NA TRBV11-2 CASRSYSSTDTQYF TGTGCCAGCAGGTCTTATAGCAGCACAGATACGCAGTATTTT
TRBJ2-7 TRBD1 NA TRBV11-2 CASSPSGQGAYEQYF TGTGCCAGCAGCCCCTCGGGACAGGGAGCCTACGAGCAGTACTTC
TRBJ1-1 TRBD1 NA TRBV9 CASSVEDRLNTEAFF TGTGCCAGCAGCGTAGAGGACAGGTTGAACACTGAAGCTTTCTTT
TRBJ1-3 NA NA TRBV7-2 CASFPGGSGNTIYF TGTGCCAGCTTCCCGGGGGGGTCTGGAAACACCATATATTTT
TRBJ2-4 NA NA TRBV7-8 CASSLVVGNIQYF TGTGCCAGCAGCCTGGTCGTCGGTAACATTCAGTACTTC
TRBJ2-7 NA NA TRBV30 CAWRRVAGHRSYEQYF TGTGCCTGGAGGCGTGTGGCGGGACACAGATCCTACGAGCAGTACTTC
TRBJ2-1 TRBD2 NA TRBV30 CAWSSSGRSYNEQFF TGTGCCTGGAGTTCCAGCGGGAGGTCCTACAATGAGCAGTTCTTC
TRBJ2-7 TRBD1 NA TRBV5-1 CASSSTGGLGSYEQYF TGCGCCAGCAGCTCGACAGGGGGCCTTGGTTCCTACGAGCAGTACTTC
TRBJ1-2 TRBD1 NA TRBV5-4 CASSLTGTVPSSYGYTF TGTGCCAGCAGCTTGACCGGGACAGTCCCATCTTCGTATGGCTACACCTTC
TRBJ2-6 TRBD2 NA TRBV30 CAWSKLAGSVHSGANVLTF TGTGCCTGGAGTAAGTTAGCGGGTAGCGTGCACTCTGGGGCCAACGTCCTGACTTTC
TRBJ2-2 NA NA TRBV2 CASSPTGGELFF TGTGCCAGCAGTCCAACAGGGGGGGAGCTGTTTTTT
TRBJ1-6 NA once TRBV27 CASSFSFGGNNSPLHF TGTGCCAGCAGTTTCTCCTTCGGGGGGAATAATTCACCCCTCCACTTT
TRBJ1-6 NA NA TRBV5-1 CASRPETAVRSPLHF TGCGCCAGCAGACCGGAGACCGCCGTAAGGTCACCCCTCCACTTT
TRBJ1-6 TRBD1 NA TRBV7-8 CASSLVPGQGFSPLHF TGTGCCAGCAGCTTAGTACCGGGACAGGGCTTTTCACCCCTCCACTTT
TRBJ2-5 TRBD2 NA TRBV5-1 CASGLAGAQETQYF TGCGCCAGCGGACTAGCGGGAGCCCAAGAGACCCAGTACTTC
TRBJ2-7 TRBD1 NA TRBV6-5 CASSSPRQGWTYEQYF TGTGCCAGCAGTTCCCCACGACAGGGATGGACCTACGAGCAGTACTTC
TRBJ2-4 NA NA TRBV9 CASRPEGGNIQYF TGTGCCAGCCGCCCCGAGGGGGGAAACATTCAGTACTTC
TRBJ2-7 NA NA TRBV27 CASSVTSLVSEQYF TGTGCCAGCAGTGTGACTAGTCTCGTCTCCGAGCAGTACTTC
TRBJ2-1 NA NA TRBV30 CAWTGAAGYYNEQFF TGTGCCTGGACGGGGGCCGCAGGGTACTACAATGAGCAGTTCTTC
TRBJ2-7 TRBD2 NA TRBV10-3 CAIGTISYEQYF TGTGCCATCGGGACTATCTCCTACGAGCAGTACTTC
TRBJ2-1 TRBD1 NA TRBV9 CASSAGQGSYNEQFF TGTGCCAGCAGCGCAGGACAGGGTTCCTACAATGAGCAGTTCTTC
TRBJ1-3 NA NA TRBV30 CAWSVPGWDSGNTIYF TGTGCCTGGAGTGTACCGGGGTGGGACTCTGGAAACACCATATATTTT
TRBJ2-3 NA NA TRBV10-3 CAISESIADTQYF TGTGCCATCAGTGAATCAATAGCGGATACGCAGTATTTT